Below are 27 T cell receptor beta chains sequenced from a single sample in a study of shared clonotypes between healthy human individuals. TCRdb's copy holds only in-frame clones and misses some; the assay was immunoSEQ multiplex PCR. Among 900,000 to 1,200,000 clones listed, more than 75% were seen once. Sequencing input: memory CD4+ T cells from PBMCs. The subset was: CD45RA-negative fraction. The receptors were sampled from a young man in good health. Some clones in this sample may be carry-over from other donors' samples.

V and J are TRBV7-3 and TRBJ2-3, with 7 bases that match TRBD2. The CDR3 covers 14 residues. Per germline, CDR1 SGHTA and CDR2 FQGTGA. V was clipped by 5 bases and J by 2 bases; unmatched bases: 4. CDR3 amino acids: CASSPSGNTDTQYF. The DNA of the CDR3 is TGTGCCAGCAGCCCAAGCGGGAACACAGATACGCAGTATTTT.

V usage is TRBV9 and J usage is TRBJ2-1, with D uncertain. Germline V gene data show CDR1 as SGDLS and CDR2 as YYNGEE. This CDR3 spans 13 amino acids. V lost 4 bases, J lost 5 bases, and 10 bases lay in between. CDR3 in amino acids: CASSPRNNNEQFF. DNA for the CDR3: TGTGCCAGCAGCCCACGGAATAACAATGAGCAGTTCTTC.

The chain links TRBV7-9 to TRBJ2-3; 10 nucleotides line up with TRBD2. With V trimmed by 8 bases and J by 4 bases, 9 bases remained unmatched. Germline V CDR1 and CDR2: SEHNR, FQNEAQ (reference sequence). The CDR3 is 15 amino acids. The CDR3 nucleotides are TGTGCCAGCGGGTGGAGCGGGAGGGACCCAGATACGCAGTATTTT. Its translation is CASGWSGRDPDTQYF.

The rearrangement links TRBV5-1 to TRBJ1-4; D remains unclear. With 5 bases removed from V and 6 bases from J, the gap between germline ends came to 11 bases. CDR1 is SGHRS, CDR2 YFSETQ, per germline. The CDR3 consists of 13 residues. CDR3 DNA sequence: TGCGCCAGCAGGGCCGGTGGCCATGAAAAACTGTTTTTT. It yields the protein CASRAGGHEKLFF.

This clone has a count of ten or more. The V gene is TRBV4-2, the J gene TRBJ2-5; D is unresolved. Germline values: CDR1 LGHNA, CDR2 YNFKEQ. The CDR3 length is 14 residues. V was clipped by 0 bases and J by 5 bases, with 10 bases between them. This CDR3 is CASSQEAVRETQYF. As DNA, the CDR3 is TGTGCCAGCAGCCAAGAGGCAGTACGGGAGACCCAGTACTTC.

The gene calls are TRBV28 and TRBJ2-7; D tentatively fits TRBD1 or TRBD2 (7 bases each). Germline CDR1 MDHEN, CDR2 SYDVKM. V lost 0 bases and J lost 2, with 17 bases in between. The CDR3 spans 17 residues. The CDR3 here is CASSLWGGRGRPYEQYF. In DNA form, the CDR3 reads TGTGCCAGCAGTTTATGGGGTGGGAGGGGGCGTCCCTACGAGCAGTACTTC.

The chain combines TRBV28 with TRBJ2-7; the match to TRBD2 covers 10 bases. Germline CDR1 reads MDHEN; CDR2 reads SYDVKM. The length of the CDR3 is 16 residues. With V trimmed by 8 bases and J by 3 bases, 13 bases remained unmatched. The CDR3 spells CASLPASGSAGYEQYF. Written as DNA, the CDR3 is TGTGCCAGCTTACCGGCTAGCGGGAGTGCTGGCTACGAGCAGTACTTC.

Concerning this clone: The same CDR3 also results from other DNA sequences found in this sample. The DNA for the CDR3 is TGTGCCAGCTCTCCCGGACCCACCTACGAGCAGTACTTC. This sequence encodes CASSPGPTYEQYF. This chain uses TRBV18 with TRBJ2-7; D is uncertain. The germline gives CDR1 KGHSH, CDR2 LQKENI. Trimming stripped 6 bases from V and 2 bases from J, with 11 bases between. The CDR3 is 13 residues long.

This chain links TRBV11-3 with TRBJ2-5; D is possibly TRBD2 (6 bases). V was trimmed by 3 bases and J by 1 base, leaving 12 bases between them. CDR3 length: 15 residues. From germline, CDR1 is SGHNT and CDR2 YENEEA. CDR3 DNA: TGTGCCAGCAGCTTGGGGGGTAGCGGCCAAGAGACCCAGTACTTC. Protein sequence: CASSLGGSGQETQYF.

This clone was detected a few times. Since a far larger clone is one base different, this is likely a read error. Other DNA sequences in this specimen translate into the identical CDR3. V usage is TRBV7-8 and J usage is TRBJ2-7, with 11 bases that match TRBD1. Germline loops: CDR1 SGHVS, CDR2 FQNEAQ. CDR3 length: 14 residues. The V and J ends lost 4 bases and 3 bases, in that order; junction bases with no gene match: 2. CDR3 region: CASSSGTGGYEQYF. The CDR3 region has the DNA TGTGCCAGCAGCTCAGGGACAGGGGGCTACGAGCAGTACTTC.

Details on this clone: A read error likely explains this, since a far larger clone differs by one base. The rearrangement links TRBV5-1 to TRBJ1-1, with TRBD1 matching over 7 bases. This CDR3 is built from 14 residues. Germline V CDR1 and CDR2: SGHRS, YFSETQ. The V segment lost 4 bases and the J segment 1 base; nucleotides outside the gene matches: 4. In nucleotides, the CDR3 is TGCGCCAGCAGCCGGGGACAGCAGAACACTGAAGCTTTCTTT. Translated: CASSRGQQNTEAFF.

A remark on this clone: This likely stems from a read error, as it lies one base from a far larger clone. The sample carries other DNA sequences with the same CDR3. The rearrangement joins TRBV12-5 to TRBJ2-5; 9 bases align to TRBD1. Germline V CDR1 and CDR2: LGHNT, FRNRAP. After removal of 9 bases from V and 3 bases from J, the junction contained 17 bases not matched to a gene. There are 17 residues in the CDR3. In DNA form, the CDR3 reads TGTGCTAGGGTAGCCGAAGACCCGGGACAGGGAAAAGAGACCCAGTACTTC. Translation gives CARVAEDPGQGKETQYF.

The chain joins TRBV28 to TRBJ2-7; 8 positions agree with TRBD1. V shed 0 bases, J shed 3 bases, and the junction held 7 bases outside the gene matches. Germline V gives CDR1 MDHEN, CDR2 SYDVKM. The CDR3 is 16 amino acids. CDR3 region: CASSLWRQGRLYEQYF. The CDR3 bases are TGTGCCAGCAGTTTATGGCGACAGGGGCGACTCTACGAGCAGTACTTC.

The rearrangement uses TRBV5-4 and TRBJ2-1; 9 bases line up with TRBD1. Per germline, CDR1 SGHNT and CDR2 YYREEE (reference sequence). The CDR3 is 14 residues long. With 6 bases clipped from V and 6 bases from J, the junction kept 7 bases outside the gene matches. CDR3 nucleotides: TGTGCCAGCAACACCCGGACAGGGGCCAATGAGCAGTTCTTC. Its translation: CASNTRTGANEQFF.

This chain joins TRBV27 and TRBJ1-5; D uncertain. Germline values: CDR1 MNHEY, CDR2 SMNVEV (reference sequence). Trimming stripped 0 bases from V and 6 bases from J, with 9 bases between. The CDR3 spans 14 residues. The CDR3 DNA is TGTGCCAGCAGTTTATCAGGGAGTCGTCAGCCCCAGCATTTT. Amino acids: CASSLSGSRQPQHF.

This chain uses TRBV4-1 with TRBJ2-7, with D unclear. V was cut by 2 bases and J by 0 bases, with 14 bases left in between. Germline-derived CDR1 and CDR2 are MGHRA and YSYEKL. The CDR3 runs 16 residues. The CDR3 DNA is TGCGCCAGCAGCCAACCCGGACGGTCCTTCTCCTACGAGCAGTACTTC. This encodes CASSQPGRSFSYEQYF.

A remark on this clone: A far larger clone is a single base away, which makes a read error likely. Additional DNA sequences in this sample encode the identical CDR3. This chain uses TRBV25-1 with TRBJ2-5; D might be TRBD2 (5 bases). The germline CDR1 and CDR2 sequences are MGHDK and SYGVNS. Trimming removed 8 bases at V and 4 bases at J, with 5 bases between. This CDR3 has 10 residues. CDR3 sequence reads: CASGRETQYF. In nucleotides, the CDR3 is TGTGCCAGCGGGAGAGAGACCCAGTACTTC. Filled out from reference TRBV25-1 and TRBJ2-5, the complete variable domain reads EADIYQTPRYLVIGTGKKITLECSQTMGHDKMYWYQQDPGMELHLIHYSYGVNSTEKGDLSSESTVSRIRTEHFPLTLESARPSHTSQYLCASGRETQYFGPGTRLLVL.

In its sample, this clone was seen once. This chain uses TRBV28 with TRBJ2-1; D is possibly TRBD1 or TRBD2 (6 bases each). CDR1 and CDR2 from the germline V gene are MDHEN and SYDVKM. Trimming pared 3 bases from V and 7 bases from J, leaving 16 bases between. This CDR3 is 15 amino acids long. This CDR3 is CASSFPGAPRNEQFF. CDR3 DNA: TGTGCCAGCAGTTTTCCGGGGGCCCCGAGGAATGAGCAGTTCTTC.

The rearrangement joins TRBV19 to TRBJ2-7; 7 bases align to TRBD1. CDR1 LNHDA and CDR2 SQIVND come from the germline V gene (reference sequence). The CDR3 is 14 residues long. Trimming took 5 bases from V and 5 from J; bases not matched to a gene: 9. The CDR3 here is CASSLQGVRDEQYF. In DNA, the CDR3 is TGTGCCAGTAGTCTCCAGGGGGTCCGAGACGAGCAGTACTTC.

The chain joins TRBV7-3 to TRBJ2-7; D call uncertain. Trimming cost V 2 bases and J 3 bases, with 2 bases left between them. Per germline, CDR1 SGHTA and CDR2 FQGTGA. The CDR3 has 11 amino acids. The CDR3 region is CASSLDYEQYF. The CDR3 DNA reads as TGTGCCAGCAGCTTAGACTACGAGCAGTACTTC.

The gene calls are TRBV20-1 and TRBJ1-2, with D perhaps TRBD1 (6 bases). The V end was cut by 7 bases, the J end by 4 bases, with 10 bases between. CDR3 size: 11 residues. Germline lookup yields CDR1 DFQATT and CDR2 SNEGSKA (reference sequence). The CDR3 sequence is CSGGQAYGYTF. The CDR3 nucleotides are TGCAGTGGGGGGCAGGCCTATGGCTACACCTTC.

The chain's CDR3 is CASSLVRQTYEQYF. The CDR3 DNA sequence: TGTGCCAGCAGCTTAGTAAGACAGACCTACGAGCAGTACTTC. The chain is built from TRBV7-9 and TRBJ2-7; D might be TRBD1 (5 bases). Trimming stripped 1 base from V and 2 bases from J, with 9 bases between. Per germline, CDR1 SEHNR and CDR2 FQNEAQ (reference sequence). CDR3 size: 14 residues.

In DNA form, the CDR3 reads TGTGCCAGCAGTGGGGGTAACAGGGGGCCTCGGAGCGAGCAGTACTTC. Encoded protein: CASSGGNRGPRSEQYF. The V call is TRBV2, the J call TRBJ2-7; 9 nucleotides align to TRBD1. Germline-derived CDR1 and CDR2 are SNHLY and FYNNEI. Losses at the gene ends were 4 bases for V and 6 bases for J; bases not matched to a gene: 13. The CDR3 covers 16 residues.

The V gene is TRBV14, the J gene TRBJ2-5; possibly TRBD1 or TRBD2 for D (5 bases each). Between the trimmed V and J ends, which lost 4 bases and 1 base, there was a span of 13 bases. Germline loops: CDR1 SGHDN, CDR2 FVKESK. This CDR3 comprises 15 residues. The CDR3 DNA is TGTGCCAGCAGCCCCACGGGACGGCTCCAAGAGACCCAGTACTTC. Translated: CASSPTGRLQETQYF.

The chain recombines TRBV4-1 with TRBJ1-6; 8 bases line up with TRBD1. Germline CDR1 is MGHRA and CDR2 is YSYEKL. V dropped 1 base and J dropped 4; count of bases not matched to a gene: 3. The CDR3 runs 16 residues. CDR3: CASSQGGTGYNSPLHF. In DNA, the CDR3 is TGCGCCAGCAGCCAAGGGGGGACAGGATATAATTCACCCCTCCACTTT.

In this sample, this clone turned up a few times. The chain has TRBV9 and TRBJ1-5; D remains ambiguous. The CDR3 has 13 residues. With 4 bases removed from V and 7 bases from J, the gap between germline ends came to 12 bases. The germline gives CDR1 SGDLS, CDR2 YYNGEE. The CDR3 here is CASSPSSGQPQHF. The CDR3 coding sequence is TGTGCCAGCAGCCCCTCGAGTGGACAGCCCCAGCATTTT.

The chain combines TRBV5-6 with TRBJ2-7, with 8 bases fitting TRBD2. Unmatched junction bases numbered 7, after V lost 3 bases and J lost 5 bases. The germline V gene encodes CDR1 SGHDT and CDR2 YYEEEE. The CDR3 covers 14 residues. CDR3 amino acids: CASSYTAGGHEQYF. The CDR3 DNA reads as TGTGCCAGCAGCTACACCGCGGGAGGACACGAGCAGTACTTC.